This T cell receptor beta chain was recovered during a study of T-cell memory formation after mild COVID-19. The CDR3 covers 13 residues. With 8 bases removed from V and 5 bases from J, the gap between germline ends came to 13 bases. The germline V gene encodes CDR1 SGHVS and CDR2 FNYEAQ. TCRdb fed the 5' RACE reads into MiXCR, producing one record per CDR3 protein. The table records about 88,000 distinct CDR3 sequences, 20% to 30% of them present only once. This chain uses TRBV7-6 with TRBJ2-1; the D gene is possibly TRBD2 (6 bases). The TCR was taken from a man between 18 and 29 years old who had mild COVID-19 (a few samples of this study predate the infection). Cell type and time point are not known. Input material: PBMCs or a T cell subset sorted from them (not recorded which). The CDR3 nucleotides read TGTGCCAGCGTATCGGGGGTCCACAATGAGCAGTTCTTC. Translation gives CASVSGVHNEQFF.